A single sample gave rise to the 28 T cell receptor beta chains below, sequenced in a study of blood T cell dynamics during melanoma immunotherapy. Assay used: immunoSEQ multiplex PCR; TCRdb lists only in-frame clones, some missing. This table holds under 2,500 clones, 75% to 85% found once. No antigen is known for these receptors. The study, taken as a whole, reports: Cell-free DNA CDR3 sequences most resembled the immune-effector CD8+ subset, which was also most clonal.

Regarding time point: week 3, after first cycle of checkpoint inhibitor. TIE cells were CD3+ CD4- CD8+ CD45RA- CD45RO-high CD27- CCR7- memory T cells. This specimen was CD8+ T cells from blood, taken from a patient treated with checkpoint blockade. All receptors come from a human donor with melanoma.

This clone was counted a single time. The chain has TRBV9 and TRBJ2-6; TRBD2 matches at 10 bases. V was clipped by 3 bases and J by 1 base; unmatched bases: 10. Germline V gene sequence: CDR1 SGDLS, CDR2 YYNGEE. The length of the CDR3 is 19 residues. The CDR3 region is CASSAPTSGSFSGANVLTF. DNA for the CDR3: TGTGCCAGCAGCGCCCCGACTAGCGGGTCCTTTTCTGGGGCCAACGTCCTGACTTTC. The variable domain in full, completed from reference TRBV9 and TRBJ2-6, reads DSGVTQTPKHLITATGQRVTLRCSPRSGDLSVYWYQQSLDQGLQFLIQYYNGEERAKGNILERFSAQQFPDLHSELNLSSLELGDSALYFCASSAPTSGSFSGANVLTFGAGSRLTVL.

The chain couples TRBV5-4 to TRBJ2-3, with D perhaps TRBD2 (6 bases). Germline V gene data show CDR1 as SGHNT and CDR2 as YYREEE (reference sequence). CDR3 size: 14 residues. With 1 base removed from V and 6 bases from J, the gap between germline ends came to 12 bases. DNA for the CDR3: TGTGCCAGCAGCTTGCTCGGCGGGAAGGATACGCAGTATTTT. Translation gives CASSLLGGKDTQYF.

This clone was recorded a few times. The rearrangement uses TRBV7-8 and TRBJ1-3; possibly TRBD1 for D (5 bases). Trimming pared 2 bases from V and 2 bases from J, leaving 10 bases between. The length of the CDR3 is 15 residues. Germline V lookup: CDR1 SGHVS, CDR2 FQNEAQ. CDR3 residues: CASSLTAGAGNTIYF. The CDR3 region has the DNA TGTGCCAGCAGCTTAACCGCGGGGGCTGGAAACACCATATATTTT.

The sample holds a few counts of this clone. The chain recombines TRBV5-6 with TRBJ2-1; unclear D gene. This CDR3 spans 14 amino acids. Trimming stripped 0 bases from V and 11 bases from J, with 15 bases between. The V gene's germline CDR1 is SGHDT and CDR2 YYEEEE. The chain's CDR3 is CASSLGALPSKQFF. The DNA for the CDR3 is TGTGCCAGCAGCTTGGGAGCCCTCCCTAGTAAGCAGTTCTTC. The full variable domain, completed using reference TRBV5-6 and TRBJ2-1, is DAGVTQSPTHLIKTRGQQVTLRCSPKSGHDTVSWYQQALGQGPQFIFQYYEEEERQRGNFPDRFSGHQFPNYSSELNVNALLLGDSALYLCASSLGALPSKQFFGPGTRLTVL.

V gene TRBV11-2 combines with J gene TRBJ2-7; TRBD2 aligns across 10 bases. V was pared by 1 base and J by 7 bases, with 7 bases of the junction left unmatched. The germline gives CDR1 SGHAT, CDR2 FQNNGV. CDR3 length equals 15 residues. CDR3 residues: CASSLVASGRGEQYF. In DNA, the CDR3 is TGTGCCAGCAGCTTAGTAGCTAGCGGGAGAGGAGAGCAGTACTTC.

This clone came up a few times. The J gene is TRBJ1-1, the V gene TRBV9; D unclear. The CDR3 runs to 13 residues. The germline CDR1 and CDR2 sequences are SGDLS and YYNGEE. The V end lost 4 bases, the J end lost 4 bases, and 11 bases lay between the germline ends. The CDR3 region is CASSSRPGTEAFF. DNA of the CDR3: TGTGCCAGCAGCTCAAGGCCTGGCACTGAAGCTTTCTTT.

This clone was detected only once. The V gene is TRBV15, the J gene TRBJ1-1; 7 bases map to TRBD1. CDR3 length: 15 amino acids. Trimming took 0 bases from V and 4 from J; bases not matched to a gene: 5. The germline V gene has CDR1 LNHNV and CDR2 YYDKDF (reference sequence). The CDR3 region is CATSRDRQGGTEAFF. CDR3 nucleotides: TGTGCCACCAGCAGAGATCGACAGGGAGGCACTGAAGCTTTCTTT.

Remarks on this clone: Mismatch with germline at one junction end may stem from a read error. The rearrangement links TRBV5-3 to TRBJ2-7; D is uncertain. TRBV5-3 is an open reading frame, and its role is uncertain. The CDR3 contains 14 residues. This chain's CDR3 is CASSFGQRAYEQYF. The CDR3 DNA reads as TGTGCCAGCAGCTTCGGGCAGAGAGCTTACGAGCAGTACTTC.

This clone was detected a few times. V and J are TRBV4-1 and TRBJ2-5; D remains unclear. V was pared by 2 bases and J by 5 bases, with 3 bases between. The CDR3 contains 11 residues. Germline V gene data show CDR1 as MGHRA and CDR2 as YSYEKL. In DNA form, the CDR3 reads TGCGCCAGCAGCCAAACGGAGACCCAGTACTTC. Amino acid sequence: CASSQTETQYF.

The chain carries TRBV27 and TRBJ2-5; 7 bases agree with TRBD1. Germline CDR1 and CDR2: MNHEY and SMNVEV (reference sequence). There are 16 residues in the CDR3. V lost 5 bases to trimming and J lost 1 base; unmatched junction nucleotides: 10. CDR3 amino acids: CASSPRLRDSQETQYF. The CDR3 DNA follows: TGTGCCAGCAGTCCTCGACTCCGGGACAGCCAAGAGACCCAGTACTTC.

V usage is TRBV6-5 and J usage is TRBJ2-7, with D unresolved. Trimming pared 2 bases from V and 0 bases from J, leaving 11 bases between. This CDR3 spans 15 amino acids. Germline-derived CDR1 and CDR2 are MNHEY and SVGAGI. Here the CDR3 DNA reads TGTGCCAGCAGTTACGAGTCAGCGTACTCCTACGAGCAGTACTTC. Its translation is CASSYESAYSYEQYF.

The CDR3 protein is CASSYMGWSGELFF. The DNA of the CDR3 is TGTGCCAGTAGTTACATGGGCTGGAGCGGGGAGCTGTTTTTT. The rearrangement links TRBV19 to TRBJ2-2, with no clear D. The CDR3 runs 14 residues. V was cut by 5 bases and J by 7 bases, with 14 bases left in between. In germline, CDR1 is LNHDA, CDR2 SQIVND (reference sequence).

J is TRBJ2-7 and V is TRBV7-6; 10 positions match TRBD1. This CDR3 is built from 14 residues. In germline, CDR1 is SGHVS, CDR2 FNYEAQ. The V segment lost 5 bases and the J segment 2 bases; nucleotides outside the gene matches: 3. In DNA, the CDR3 is TGTGCCAGCAGCCCTGGACAGGGGGCCTACGAGCAGTACTTC. This codes for CASSPGQGAYEQYF.

This chain joins TRBV6-6 and TRBJ1-2; 8 bases agree with TRBD1. The CDR3 sequence is 14 residues long. From germline, CDR1 is MNHNY and CDR2 SVGAGI (reference sequence). After removal of 2 bases from V and 4 bases from J, the junction contained 3 bases not matched to a gene. In nucleotides, the CDR3 is TGTGCCAGCAGTTACGGACAGGGATCCTATGGCTACACCTTC. Translated, it gives CASSYGQGSYGYTF.

The genes are TRBV27 and TRBJ2-2, with TRBD1 identical over 8 bases. Germline CDR1 MNHEY, CDR2 SMNVEV (reference sequence). V lost 5 bases to trimming and J lost 6 bases; unmatched junction nucleotides: 2. CDR3 length equals 13 residues. The CDR3 DNA follows: TGTGCCAGCAGTCCCAGGGGGCCCGGGGAGCTGTTTTTT. Its translation is CASSPRGPGELFF.

This chain joins TRBV16 and TRBJ1-2; tentative D call: TRBD1 (5 bases). Looked up from germline, CDR1 is KGHSY and CDR2 is FQNENV. The V gene lost 4 bases and the J gene lost 0 bases, with 9 bases spanning the gap. The CDR3 length is 14 residues. In DNA form, the CDR3 reads TGTGCCAGCAGCCCGGGACGTTCTAACTATGGCTACACCTTC. It translates to CASSPGRSNYGYTF.

This chain uses TRBV20-1 with TRBJ2-1; 9 bases match TRBD1. The V segment lost 7 bases and the J segment 13 bases; nucleotides outside the gene matches: 8. Germline CDR1 reads DFQATT; CDR2 reads SNEGSKA (reference sequence). This CDR3 region has 11 residues. CDR3 nucleotide sequence: TGCAGTGTTAACTCGGGACAGGGCCAGTTCTTC. Amino acid sequence: CSVNSGQGQFF.

The chain couples TRBV9 to TRBJ1-1; the D gene is possibly TRBD1 (6 bases). In germline, CDR1 is SGDLS, CDR2 YYNGEE. CDR3 length equals 14 residues. Trimming shortened V by 2 bases and J by 4 bases, and 12 bases separated the two germline ends. In DNA form, the CDR3 reads TGTGCCAGCAGCGTCGTTCAGGACAGCACTGAAGCTTTCTTT. Its protein is CASSVVQDSTEAFF.

This rearrangement joins TRBV27 to TRBJ1-2, with D possibly matching TRBD1 (5 bases). The CDR3 is 11 amino acids. Germline assignment: CDR1 MNHEY and CDR2 SMNVEV (reference sequence). Trimming took 6 bases from V and 5 from J, leaving 7 bases between them. DNA of the CDR3: TGTGCCAGCAGCGAGGGGTATGGCTACACCTTC. Translation: CASSEGYGYTF.

This clone was recorded once. The chain joins TRBV30 to TRBJ2-6; 11 bases align to TRBD1. Germline lookup yields CDR1 GTSNPN and CDR2 SVGIG (reference sequence). The CDR3 totals 14 residues. CDR3 sequence reads: CVGTGGSGANVLTF. CDR3 nucleotide sequence: TGTGTCGGGACAGGGGGCTCTGGGGCCAACGTCCTGACTTTC.

This sequence joins TRBV2 and TRBJ2-7; 11 nucleotides agree with TRBD2. The germline V gene has CDR1 SNHLY and CDR2 FYNNEI. J gave up 2 bases and V 6 bases, and 3 bases lay outside the gene matches. The CDR3 spans 14 residues. Here the CDR3 DNA reads TGTGCCAGCAGGGGACTAGCGGATACCTACGAGCAGTACTTC. Its translation: CASRGLADTYEQYF.

The genes are TRBV4-2 and TRBJ2-7, with D uncertain. There are 12 residues in the CDR3. The V and J ends lost 5 bases and 2 bases respectively, with 7 bases between them. The germline gives CDR1 LGHNA, CDR2 YNFKEQ. This CDR3 is CASSLVAYEQYF. The CDR3 DNA sequence: TGTGCCAGCAGCTTAGTTGCCTACGAGCAGTACTTC.

This clone has just a few counts. The chain employs TRBV4-3 and TRBJ1-1, with unresolved D. Trimming cost V 1 base and J 4 bases, with 13 bases left between them. This CDR3 contains 15 residues. Germline assignment: CDR1 LGHNA and CDR2 YSLEER. CDR3 loop: CASSQAFREPTEAFF. The CDR3 bases are TGCGCCAGCAGCCAAGCCTTTCGAGAACCCACTGAAGCTTTCTTT.

V and J are TRBV10-3 and TRBJ2-7; tentative D call: TRBD2 (7 bases). With 6 bases removed from V and 4 bases from J, the gap between germline ends came to 16 bases. The CDR3 is 14 amino acids. Per the germline V gene, CDR1 is ENHRY and CDR2 is SYGVKD. Here the CDR3 reads CAIRGGGSRYEQYF. For the CDR3, the DNA is TGTGCCATCAGGGGGGGCGGGAGTAGGTACGAGCAGTACTTC.

V usage is TRBV10-2 and J usage is TRBJ2-1; 7 nucleotides agree with TRBD2. The trim removed 10 bases at V and 10 bases at J, leaving 19 bases unmatched. Germline V gene lookup returns CDR1 WSHSY and CDR2 SAAADI. The CDR3 is 15 residues long. CDR3 in amino acids: CATWIDSGGSREQFF. In DNA form, the CDR3 reads TGCGCCACCTGGATCGACTCCGGGGGGTCGAGGGAGCAGTTCTTC.

The J gene is TRBJ2-5, the V gene TRBV19; 10 bases match TRBD1. The germline V gene encodes CDR1 LNHDA and CDR2 SQIVND (reference sequence). Trimming at V came to 5 bases and at J to 5 bases, leaving 11 bases not matched to a gene. The CDR3 is 16 residues long. The CDR3 loop reads CASSPSDRGFQETQYF. The CDR3, as DNA: TGTGCCAGTAGTCCTTCGGACAGGGGGTTTCAGGAGACCCAGTACTTC.

The J gene is TRBJ2-5, the V gene TRBV27; D is perhaps TRBD1 (5 bases). This CDR3 is built from 14 residues. The ends were cut back, 5 bases at V and 5 bases at J, with 15 bases in the middle. Germline values: CDR1 MNHEY, CDR2 SMNVEV (reference sequence). The CDR3, as DNA: TGTGCCAGCAGTCCCCTGGGGCAGGGTGAGACCCAGTACTTC. Translated, it gives CASSPLGQGETQYF.

This chain joins TRBV6-5 and TRBJ2-5; 8 nucleotides line up with TRBD1. The J call may be wrong; the DNA end is better matched by TRBJ2-7. From germline, CDR1 is MNHEY and CDR2 SVGAGI. The CDR3 sequence is 14 residues long. Here the CDR3 reads CASRAGTGGYEQYF. CDR3 in DNA: TGTGCCAGCAGAGCCGGGACAGGAGGATACGAGCAGTACTTC.